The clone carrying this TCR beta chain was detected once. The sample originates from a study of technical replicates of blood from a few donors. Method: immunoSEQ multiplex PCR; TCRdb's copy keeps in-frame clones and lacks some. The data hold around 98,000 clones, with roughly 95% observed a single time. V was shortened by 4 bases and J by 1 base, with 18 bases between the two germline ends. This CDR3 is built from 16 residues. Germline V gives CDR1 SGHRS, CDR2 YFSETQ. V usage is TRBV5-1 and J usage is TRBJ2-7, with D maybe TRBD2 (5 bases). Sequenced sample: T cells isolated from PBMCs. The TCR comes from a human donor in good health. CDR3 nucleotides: TGCGCCAGCAGCCCCAACCTACCTAGCTCATCCTACGAGCAGTACTTC. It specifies CASSPNLPSSSYEQYF. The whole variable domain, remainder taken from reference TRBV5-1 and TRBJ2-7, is KAGVTQTPRYLIKTRGQQVTLSCSPISGHRSVSWYQQTPGQGLQFLFEYFSETQRNKGNFPGRFSGRQFSNSRSEMNVSTLELGDSALYLCASSPNLPSSSYEQYFGPGTRLTVT.